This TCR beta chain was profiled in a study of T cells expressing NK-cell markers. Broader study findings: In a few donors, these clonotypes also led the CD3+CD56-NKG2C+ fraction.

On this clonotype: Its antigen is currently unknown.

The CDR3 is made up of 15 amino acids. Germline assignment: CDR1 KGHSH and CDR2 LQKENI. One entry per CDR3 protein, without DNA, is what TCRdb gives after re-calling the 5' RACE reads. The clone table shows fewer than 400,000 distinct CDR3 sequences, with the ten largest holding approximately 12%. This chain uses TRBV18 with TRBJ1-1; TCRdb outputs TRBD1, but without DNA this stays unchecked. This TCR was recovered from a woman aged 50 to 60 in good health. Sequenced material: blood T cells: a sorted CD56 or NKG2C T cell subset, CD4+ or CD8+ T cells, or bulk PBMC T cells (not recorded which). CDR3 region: CASSLGQGLETEAFF.